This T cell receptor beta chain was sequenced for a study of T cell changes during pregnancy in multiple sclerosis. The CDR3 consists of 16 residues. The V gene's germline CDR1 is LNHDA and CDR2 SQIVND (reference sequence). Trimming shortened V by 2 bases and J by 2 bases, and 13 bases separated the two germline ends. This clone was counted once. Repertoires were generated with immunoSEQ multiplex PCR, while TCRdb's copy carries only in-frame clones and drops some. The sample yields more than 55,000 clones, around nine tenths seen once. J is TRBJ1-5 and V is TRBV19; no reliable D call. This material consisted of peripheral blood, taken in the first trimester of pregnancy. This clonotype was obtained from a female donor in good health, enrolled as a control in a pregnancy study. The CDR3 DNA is TGTGCCAGTAGTATACGATCGCACCGGGGCAATCAGCCCCAGCATTTT. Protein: CASSIRSHRGNQPQHF.